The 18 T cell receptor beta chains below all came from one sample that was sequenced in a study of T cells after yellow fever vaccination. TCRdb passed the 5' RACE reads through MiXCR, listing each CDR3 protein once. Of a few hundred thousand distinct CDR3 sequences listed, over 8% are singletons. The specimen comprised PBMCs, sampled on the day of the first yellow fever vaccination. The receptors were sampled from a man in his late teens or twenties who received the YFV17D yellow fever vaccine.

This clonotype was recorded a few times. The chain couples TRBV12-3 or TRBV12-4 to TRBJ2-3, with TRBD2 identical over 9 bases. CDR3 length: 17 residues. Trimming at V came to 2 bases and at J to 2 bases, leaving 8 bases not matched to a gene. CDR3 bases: TGTGCCAGCAGTTTATTAGTAGCGGGGGAATTCACAGATACGCAGTATTTT. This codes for CASSLLVAGEFTDTQYF.

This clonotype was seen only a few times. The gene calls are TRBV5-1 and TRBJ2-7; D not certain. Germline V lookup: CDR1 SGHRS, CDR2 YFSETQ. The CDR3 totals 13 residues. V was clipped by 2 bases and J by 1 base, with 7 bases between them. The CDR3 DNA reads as TGCGCCAGCAGCTTTGGGGATTCCTACGAGCAGTACGTC. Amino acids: CASSFGDSYEQYV.

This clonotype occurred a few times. The CDR3 DNA reads as TGTGCCAGCAGCTTTAGGGGTTTTGGGACTGAAGCTTTCTTT. Protein sequence: CASSFRGFGTEAFF. The chain links TRBV11-2 to TRBJ1-1, with D possibly TRBD1 on 5 matching bases. Trimming shortened V by 3 bases and J by 5 bases, and 13 bases separated the two germline ends. The CDR3 totals 14 residues. Looked up from germline, CDR1 is SGHAT and CDR2 is FQNNGV.

CDR3 sequence (DNA): TGTGCCAGCATAGGGGATCCCGGGCTTCAGCCCCAGCATTTT. Encoded protein: CASIGDPGLQPQHF. J is TRBJ1-5 and V is TRBV6-1, with D perhaps TRBD1 (5 bases). Germline lookup yields CDR1 MNHNS and CDR2 SASEGT. CDR3 size: 14 residues. V was cut by 7 bases and J by 6 bases, with 16 bases left in between.

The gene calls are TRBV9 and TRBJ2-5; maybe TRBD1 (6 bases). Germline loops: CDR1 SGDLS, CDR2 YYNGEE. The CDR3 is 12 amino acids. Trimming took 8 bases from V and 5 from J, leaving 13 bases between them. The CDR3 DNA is TGTGCCAGTAACAGGGCTGGGGAGACCCAGTACTTC. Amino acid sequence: CASNRAGETQYF.

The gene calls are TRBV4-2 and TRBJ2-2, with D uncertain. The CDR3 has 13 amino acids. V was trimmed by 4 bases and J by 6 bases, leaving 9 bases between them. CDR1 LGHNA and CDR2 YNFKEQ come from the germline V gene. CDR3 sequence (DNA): TGTGCCAGCAGCCCCGGGCTCCCCGGGGAGCTGTTTTTT. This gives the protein CASSPGLPGELFF.

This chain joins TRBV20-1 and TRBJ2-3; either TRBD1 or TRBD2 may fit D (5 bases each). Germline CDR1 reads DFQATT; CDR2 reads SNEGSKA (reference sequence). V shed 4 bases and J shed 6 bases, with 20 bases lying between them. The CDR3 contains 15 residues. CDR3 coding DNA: TGCAGTGCTACGGGACCGCGAGACGTCGGGGATACGCAGTATTTT. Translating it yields CSATGPRDVGDTQYF.

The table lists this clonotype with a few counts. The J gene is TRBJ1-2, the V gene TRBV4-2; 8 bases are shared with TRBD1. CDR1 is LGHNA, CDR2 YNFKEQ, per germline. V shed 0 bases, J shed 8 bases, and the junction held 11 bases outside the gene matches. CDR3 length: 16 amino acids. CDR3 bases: TGTGCCAGCAGCCAAGACTTATTCAGGGGGCGGAGAGGCTACACCTTC. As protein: CASSQDLFRGRRGYTF.

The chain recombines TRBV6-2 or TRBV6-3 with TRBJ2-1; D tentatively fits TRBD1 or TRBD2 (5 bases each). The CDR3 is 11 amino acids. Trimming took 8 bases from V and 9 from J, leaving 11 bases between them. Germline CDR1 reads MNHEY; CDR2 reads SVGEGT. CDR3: CASWGSGEQFF. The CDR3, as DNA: TGTGCCAGCTGGGGGTCGGGTGAGCAGTTCTTC.

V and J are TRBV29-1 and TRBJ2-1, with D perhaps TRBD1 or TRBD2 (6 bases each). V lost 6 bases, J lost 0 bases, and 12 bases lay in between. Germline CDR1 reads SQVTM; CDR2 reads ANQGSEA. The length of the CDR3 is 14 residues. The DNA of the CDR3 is TGCAGCGTCCCGCGGGACAACTCCTACAATGAGCAGTTCTTC. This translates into CSVPRDNSYNEQFF.

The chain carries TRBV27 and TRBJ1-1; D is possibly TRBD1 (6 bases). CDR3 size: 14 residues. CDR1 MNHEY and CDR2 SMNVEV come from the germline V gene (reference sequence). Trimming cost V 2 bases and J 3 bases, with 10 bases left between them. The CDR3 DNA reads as TGTGCCAGCAGTTTAGACAGGCTATACACTGAAGCTTTCTTT. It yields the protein CASSLDRLYTEAFF.

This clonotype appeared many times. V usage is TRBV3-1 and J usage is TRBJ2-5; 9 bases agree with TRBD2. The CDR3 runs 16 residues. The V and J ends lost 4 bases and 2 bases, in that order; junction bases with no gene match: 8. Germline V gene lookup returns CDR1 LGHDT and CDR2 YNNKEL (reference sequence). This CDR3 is CASSPGLAGKQETQYF. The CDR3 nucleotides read TGTGCCAGCAGCCCGGGACTAGCCGGCAAGCAAGAGACCCAGTACTTC.

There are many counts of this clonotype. For the CDR3, the DNA is TGCGCCAGCAGCGCCGCTAAGGGAGTGGCGAGCGGCCCTAGCACAGATACGCAGTATTTT. Protein product: CASSAAKGVASGPSTDTQYF. The chain recombines TRBV4-3 with TRBJ2-3, with D possibly TRBD2 on 5 matching bases. The CDR3 runs 20 residues. V lost 5 bases and J lost 0, with 27 bases in between. Germline CDR1 LGHNA, CDR2 YSLEER.

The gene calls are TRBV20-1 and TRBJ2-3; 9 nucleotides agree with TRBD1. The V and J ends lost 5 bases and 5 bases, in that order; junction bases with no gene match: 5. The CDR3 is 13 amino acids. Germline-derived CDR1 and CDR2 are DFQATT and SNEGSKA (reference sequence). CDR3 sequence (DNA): TGCAGTGCTCAGCCGGGACAGGGAGATACGCAGTATTTT. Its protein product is CSAQPGQGDTQYF.

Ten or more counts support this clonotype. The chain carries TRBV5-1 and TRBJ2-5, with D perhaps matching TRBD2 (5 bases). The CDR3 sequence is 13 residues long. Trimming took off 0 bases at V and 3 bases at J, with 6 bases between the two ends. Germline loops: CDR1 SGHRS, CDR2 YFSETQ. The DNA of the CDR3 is TGCGCCAGCAGCTTGGGGAGGAAAGAGACCCAGTACTTC. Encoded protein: CASSLGRKETQYF.

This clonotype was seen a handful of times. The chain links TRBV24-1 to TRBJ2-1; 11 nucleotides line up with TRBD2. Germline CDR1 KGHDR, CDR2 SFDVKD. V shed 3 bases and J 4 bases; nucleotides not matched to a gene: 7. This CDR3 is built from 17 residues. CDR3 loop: CATSDRASGGLYNEQFF. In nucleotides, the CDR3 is TGTGCCACCAGTGATCGAGCTAGCGGGGGGCTATACAATGAGCAGTTCTTC.

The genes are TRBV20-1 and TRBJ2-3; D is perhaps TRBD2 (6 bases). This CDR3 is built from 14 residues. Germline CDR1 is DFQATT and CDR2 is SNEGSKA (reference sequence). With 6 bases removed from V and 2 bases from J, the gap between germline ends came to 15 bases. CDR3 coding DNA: TGCAGTGCAAGACGTAGCGGCCTCACAGATACGCAGTATTTT. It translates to CSARRSGLTDTQYF.

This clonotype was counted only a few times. The CDR3 sequence is CASSFPSYEQYV. CDR3 sequence (DNA): TGTGCCAGCAGTTTTCCCAGCTACGAGCAGTACGTC. The chain recombines TRBV28 with TRBJ2-7; D is uncertain. The CDR3 consists of 12 residues. V was cut by 3 bases and J by 3 bases, with 6 bases left in between. The V gene's germline CDR1 is MDHEN and CDR2 SYDVKM.